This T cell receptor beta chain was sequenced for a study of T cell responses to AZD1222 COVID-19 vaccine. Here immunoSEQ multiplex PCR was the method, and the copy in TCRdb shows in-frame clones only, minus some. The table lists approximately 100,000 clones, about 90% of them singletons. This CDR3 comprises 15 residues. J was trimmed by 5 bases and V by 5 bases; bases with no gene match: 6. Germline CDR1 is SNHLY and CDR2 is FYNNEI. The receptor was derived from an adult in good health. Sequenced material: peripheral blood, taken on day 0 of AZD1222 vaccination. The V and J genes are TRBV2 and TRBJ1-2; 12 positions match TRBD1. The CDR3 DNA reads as TGTGCCAGCAGTCCCGGGACAGGGGGCTATTATGGCTACACCTTC. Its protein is CASSPGTGGYYGYTF.